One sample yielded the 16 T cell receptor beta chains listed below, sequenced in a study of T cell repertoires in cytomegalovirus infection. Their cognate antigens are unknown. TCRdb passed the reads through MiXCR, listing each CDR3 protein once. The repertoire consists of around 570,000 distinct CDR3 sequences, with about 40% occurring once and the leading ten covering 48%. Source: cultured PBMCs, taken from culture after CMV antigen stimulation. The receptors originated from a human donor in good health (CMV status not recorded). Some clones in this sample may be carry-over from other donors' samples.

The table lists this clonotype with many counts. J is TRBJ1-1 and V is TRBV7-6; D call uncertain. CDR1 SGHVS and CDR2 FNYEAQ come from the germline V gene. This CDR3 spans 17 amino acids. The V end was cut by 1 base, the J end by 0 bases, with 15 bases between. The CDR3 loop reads CASSLEISERMNTEAFF. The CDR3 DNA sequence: TGTGCCAGCAGCTTAGAAATCTCTGAGCGTATGAACACTGAAGCTTTCTTT. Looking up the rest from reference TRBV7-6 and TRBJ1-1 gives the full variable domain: GAGVSQSPRYKVTKRGQDVALRCDPISGHVSLYWYRQALGQGPEFLTYFNYEAQQDKSGLPNDRFSAERPEGSISTLTIQRTEQRDSAMYRCASSLEISERMNTEAFFGQGTRLTVV.

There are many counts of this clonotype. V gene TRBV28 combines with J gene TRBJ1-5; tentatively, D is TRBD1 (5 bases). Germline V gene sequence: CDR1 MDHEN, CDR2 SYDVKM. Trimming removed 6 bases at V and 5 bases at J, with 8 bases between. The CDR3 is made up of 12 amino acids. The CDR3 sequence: CASSLRDQPQHF. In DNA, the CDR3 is TGTGCCAGCAGCCTCAGGGATCAGCCCCAGCATTTT.

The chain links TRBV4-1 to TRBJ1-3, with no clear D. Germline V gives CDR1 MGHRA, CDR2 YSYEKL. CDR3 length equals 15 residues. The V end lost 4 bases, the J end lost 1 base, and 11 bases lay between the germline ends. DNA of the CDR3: TGCGCCAGCAGCCTGTCAGCGGGGTCTGGAAACACCATATATTTT. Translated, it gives CASSLSAGSGNTIYF.

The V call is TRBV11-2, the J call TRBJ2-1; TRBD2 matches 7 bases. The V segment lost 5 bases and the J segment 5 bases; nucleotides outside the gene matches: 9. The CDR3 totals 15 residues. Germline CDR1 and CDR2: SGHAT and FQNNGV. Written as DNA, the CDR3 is TGTGCCAGCAGCATTCCCGGGGGGAGAGACAATGAGCAGTTCTTC. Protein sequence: CASSIPGGRDNEQFF. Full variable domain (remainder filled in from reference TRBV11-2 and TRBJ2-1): EAGVAQSPRYKIIEKRQSVAFWCNPISGHATLYWYQQILGQGPKLLIQFQNNGVVDDSQLPKDRFSAERLKGVDSTLKIQPAKLEDSAVYLCASSIPGGRDNEQFFGPGTRLTVL.

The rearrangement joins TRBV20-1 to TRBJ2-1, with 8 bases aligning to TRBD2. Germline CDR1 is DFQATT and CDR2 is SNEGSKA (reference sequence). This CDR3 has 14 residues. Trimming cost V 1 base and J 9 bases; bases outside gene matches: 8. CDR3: CSARVLSSGTEQFF. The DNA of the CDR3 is TGCAGTGCTAGAGTGCTGAGTAGCGGGACTGAGCAGTTCTTC.

The CDR3, as DNA: TGTGCCAGCAGACGAGGGGGGGTTGGCACAGATACGCAGTATTTT. As protein: CASRRGGVGTDTQYF. J is TRBJ2-3 and V is TRBV6-1, with a possible D match to TRBD2 (7 bases). Germline V gene data show CDR1 as MNHNS and CDR2 as SASEGT. Deletions cut 6 bases from V and 1 base from J, with 14 bases between. The CDR3 contains 15 residues.

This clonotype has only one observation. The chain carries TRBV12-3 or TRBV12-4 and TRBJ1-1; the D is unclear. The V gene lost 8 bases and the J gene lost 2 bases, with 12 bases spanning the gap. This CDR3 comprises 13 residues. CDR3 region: CASARVGNTEAFF. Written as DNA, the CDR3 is TGTGCCAGCGCGAGGGTCGGAAACACTGAAGCTTTCTTT.

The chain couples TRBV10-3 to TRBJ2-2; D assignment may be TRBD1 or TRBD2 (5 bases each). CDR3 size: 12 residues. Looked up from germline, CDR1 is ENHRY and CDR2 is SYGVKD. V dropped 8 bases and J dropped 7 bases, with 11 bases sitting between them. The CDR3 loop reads CAIGGTSGELFF. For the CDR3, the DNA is TGTGCCATCGGTGGGACCAGCGGGGAGCTGTTTTTT.

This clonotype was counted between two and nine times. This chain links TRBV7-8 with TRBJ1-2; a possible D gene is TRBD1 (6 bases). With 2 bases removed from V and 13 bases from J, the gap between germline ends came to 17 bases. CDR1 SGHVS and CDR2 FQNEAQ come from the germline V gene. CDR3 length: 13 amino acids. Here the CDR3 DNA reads TGTGCCAGCAGCTTACCACCAGACAGGAGGCTCACCTTC. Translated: CASSLPPDRRLTF.

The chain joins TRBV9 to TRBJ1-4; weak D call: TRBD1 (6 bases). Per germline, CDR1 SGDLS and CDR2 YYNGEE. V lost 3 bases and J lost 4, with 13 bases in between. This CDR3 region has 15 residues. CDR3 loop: CASSGMGGHNEKLFF. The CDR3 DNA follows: TGTGCCAGCAGCGGGATGGGGGGACATAATGAAAAACTGTTTTTT.

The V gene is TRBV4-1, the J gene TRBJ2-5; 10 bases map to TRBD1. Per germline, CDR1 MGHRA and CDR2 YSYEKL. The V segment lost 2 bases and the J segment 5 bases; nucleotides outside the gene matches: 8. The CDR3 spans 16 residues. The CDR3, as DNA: TGCGCCAGCAGCCAACCGGGGACAGGGGCTCAGGAGACCCAGTACTTC. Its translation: CASSQPGTGAQETQYF.

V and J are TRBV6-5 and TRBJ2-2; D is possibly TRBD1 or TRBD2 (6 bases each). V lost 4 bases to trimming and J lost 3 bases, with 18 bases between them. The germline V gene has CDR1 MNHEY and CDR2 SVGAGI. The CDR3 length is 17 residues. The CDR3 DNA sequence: TGTGCCAGCAGTTCTACCAGGGGAGGAGGGGACACCGGGGAGCTGTTTTTT. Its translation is CASSSTRGGGDTGELFF.

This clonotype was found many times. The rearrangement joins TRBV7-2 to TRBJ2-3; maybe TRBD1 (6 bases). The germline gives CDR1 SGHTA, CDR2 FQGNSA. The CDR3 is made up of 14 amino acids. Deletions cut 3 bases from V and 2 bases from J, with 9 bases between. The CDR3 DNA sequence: TGTGCCAGCAGCTTTGGACAGTCCACAGATACGCAGTATTTT. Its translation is CASSFGQSTDTQYF.

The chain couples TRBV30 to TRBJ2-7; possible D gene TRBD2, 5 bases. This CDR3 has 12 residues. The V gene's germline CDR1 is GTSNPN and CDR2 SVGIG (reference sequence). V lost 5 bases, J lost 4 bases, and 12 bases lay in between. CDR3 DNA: TGTGCCTGGGCGGTGGGAGATTACGAGCAGTACTTC. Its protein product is CAWAVGDYEQYF. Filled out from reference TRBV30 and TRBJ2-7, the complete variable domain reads SQTIHQWPATLVQPVGSPLSLECTVEGTSNPNLYWYRQAAGRGLQLLFYSVGIGQISSEVPQNLSASRPQDRQFILSSKKLLLSDSGFYLCAWAVGDYEQYFGPGTRLTVT.

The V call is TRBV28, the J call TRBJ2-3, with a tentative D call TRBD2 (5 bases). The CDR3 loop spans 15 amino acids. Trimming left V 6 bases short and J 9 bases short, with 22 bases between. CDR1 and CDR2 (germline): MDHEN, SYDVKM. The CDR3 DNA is TGTGCCAGCAGCACTAACCTGGGAGCTAGCCCCACGCAGTATTTT. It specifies CASSTNLGASPTQYF.

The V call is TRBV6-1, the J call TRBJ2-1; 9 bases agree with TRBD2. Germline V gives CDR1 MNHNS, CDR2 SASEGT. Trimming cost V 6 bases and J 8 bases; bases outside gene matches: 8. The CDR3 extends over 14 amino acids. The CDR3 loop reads CASSLSWTSDEQFF. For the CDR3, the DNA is TGTGCCAGCAGCCTATCTTGGACTAGCGATGAGCAGTTCTTC.